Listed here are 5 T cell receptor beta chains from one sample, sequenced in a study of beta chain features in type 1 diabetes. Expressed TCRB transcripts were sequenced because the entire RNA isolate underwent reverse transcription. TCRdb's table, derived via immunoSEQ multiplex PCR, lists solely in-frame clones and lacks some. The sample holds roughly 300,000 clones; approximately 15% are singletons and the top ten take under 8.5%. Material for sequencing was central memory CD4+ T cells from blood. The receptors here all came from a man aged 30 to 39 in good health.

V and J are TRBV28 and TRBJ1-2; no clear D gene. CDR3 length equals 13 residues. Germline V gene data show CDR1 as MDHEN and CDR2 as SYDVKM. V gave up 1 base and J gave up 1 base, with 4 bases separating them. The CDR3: CASSLYSNYGYTF. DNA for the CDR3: TGTGCCAGCAGTTTATATAGTAACTATGGCTACACCTTC.

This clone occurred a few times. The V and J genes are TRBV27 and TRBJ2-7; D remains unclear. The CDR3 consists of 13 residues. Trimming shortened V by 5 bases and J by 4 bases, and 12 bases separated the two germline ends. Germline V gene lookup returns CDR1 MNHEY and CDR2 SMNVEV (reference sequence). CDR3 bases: TGTGCCAGCAGTCCCCCGGCAGCGTACGAGCAGTACTTC. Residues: CASSPPAAYEQYF.

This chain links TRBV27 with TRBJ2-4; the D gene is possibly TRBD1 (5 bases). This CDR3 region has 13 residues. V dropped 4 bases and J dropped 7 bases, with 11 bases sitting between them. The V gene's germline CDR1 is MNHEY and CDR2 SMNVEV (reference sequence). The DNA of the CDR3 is TGTGCCAGCAGTTATACGACAGCTAACATTCAGTACTTC. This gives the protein CASSYTTANIQYF.

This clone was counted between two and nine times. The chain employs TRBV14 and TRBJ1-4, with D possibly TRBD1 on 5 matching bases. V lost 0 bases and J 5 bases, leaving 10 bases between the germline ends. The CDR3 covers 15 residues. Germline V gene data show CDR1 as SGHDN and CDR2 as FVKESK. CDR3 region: CASSQERGRNEKLFF. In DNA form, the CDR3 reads TGTGCCAGCAGCCAAGAAAGGGGAAGGAATGAAAAACTGTTTTTT.

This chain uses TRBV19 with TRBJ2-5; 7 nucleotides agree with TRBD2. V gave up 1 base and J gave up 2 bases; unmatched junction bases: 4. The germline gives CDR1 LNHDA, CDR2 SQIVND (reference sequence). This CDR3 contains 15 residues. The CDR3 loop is CASSIGLGLQETQYF. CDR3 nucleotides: TGTGCCAGTAGTATAGGATTGGGACTACAAGAGACCCAGTACTTC. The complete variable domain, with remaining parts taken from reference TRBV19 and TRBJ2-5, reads DGGITQSPKYLFRKEGQNVTLSCEQNLNHDAMYWYRQDPGQGLRLIYYSQIVNDFQKGDIAEGYSVSREKKESFPLTVTSAQKNPTAFYLCASSIGLGLQETQYFGPGTRLLVL.